This entry concerns a single T cell receptor beta chain. Its antigen is currently not known. Per-nucleotide qualities are absent, and no much larger clonotype sits a single base away. This record comes from a study of blood T cell repertoires in COVID-19 (dated by TCRdb to 2020 to 2022). For the wider study: Collaborator samples came from the United States, Italy and Spain and covered acute and convalescent phases of COVID-19. The samples were drawn from two sources: the first 160 participants of the ongoing ImmuneRACE study, and fewer than 1,500 subjects contributed by 6 global collaborators. Subjects who had been exposed to COVID-19, were actively infected with it, or had recovered from it provided the deeply sampled blood TCRbeta repertoires that made up the dataset. Where HLA class I and class II types were available, the types were taken from metadata supplied by the sample provider, not from assay-based typing. The repertoires were released in a freely available public database intended as a resource for research on the immune response to SARS-CoV-2. A de-identified subject ID, COVID-19 status, age in years and sex were almost always included in the sample metadata. The material from the prospective study consisted of cDNA or gDNA derived from T cells, B-cell-depleted T cells, or PBMCs.

One collaborating source in Seattle enrolled patients during active infection and followed them longitudinally through the course of disease. The collaborating institutions used their own protocols to collect whole blood in K2EDTA tubes. Collaborator samples were shipped for TCRbeta analysis as frozen whole blood, isolated PBMCs, or DNA extracted from either sample type. Broader findings and caveats from the paper: The quantity of clinical and demographic metadata differed by source and by participant and was supplied without curation.

TCRbeta CDR3 regions were amplified from genomic DNA by means of the immunoSEQ Assay, a bias-controlled multiplex PCR. The paper's data handling went like this. Within the assay, amplification of reference gene primers was used to estimate how many nucleated cells each sample contained. To quantify the absolute abundance of each unique TCRbeta CDR3 rearrangement, sequence reads were collapsed and filtered. For each sample, productive Simpson clonality was calculated as the square root of Simpson's diversity index across productive rearrangements. The table was pulled from immuneACCESS by TCRdb, which kept in-frame rearrangements only. Such tables lose some clones; where checked, under half of the loss comes from unresolved V genes, and the rest has no known cause. V and J calls and clone size come straight from that table; D and trimming were deduced from the DNA. In this sample the table shows some 290,000 clones, roughly nine tenths of which occur a single time. In total, the top ten clones hold 11% of the sample.

The trim is 6 bases for V and 2 bases for J, with a gap of 4 bases between the germline ends. The CDR3, cysteine through phenylalanine, is 12 amino acids long. Only the CDR3 portion is preserved as DNA: 36 bases, with reading frame beginning at the first base. The sequencing sample was made of peripheral blood. Here the chain combines TRBV12-3 or TRBV12-4 and TRBJ2-2; the D gene cannot be named for sure. The sequence derives from a woman aged 30 to 39 with COVID-19, enrolled during active disease. The encoded CDR3 is CASRTNTGELFF. At the DNA level, the sequence is TGTGCCAGCAGAACTAACACCGGGGAGCTGTTTTTT.